The clone carrying this T cell receptor (beta chain) was picked up a small number of times. This sample was taken from a study of blood T cell repertoires in COVID-19. Study summary: Some COVID-19 samples were acute and others convalescent; all came from the United States, Italy and Spain. From T cells, B-cell-depleted T cells, or PBMCs came the material, which was cDNA or gDNA.

In the source study's methods: How many nucleated cells were present was estimated from reference gene primer amplification. Produced via immunoSEQ multiplex PCR; TCRdb's table is partial and in-frame only. V and J calls and clone size are copied from that table; D and trimming were computed from the DNA. The data hold 55,000 to 90,000 clones, with more than 65% observed a single time. The V gene end was trimmed by 2 bases and the J gene end by 7 bases; junction bases not matched to a gene: 2. Germline values: CDR1 LGHDT, CDR2 YNNKEL (reference sequence). This CDR3 is 13 amino acids long. The sequencing sample was made of peripheral blood. This receptor was identified in a woman in her sixties or seventies with acute or convalescent COVID-19. The chain has TRBV3-1 (or the pseudogene TRBV3-2) and TRBJ2-1, with 7 bases aligning to TRBD2. The CDR3 nucleotides are TGTGCCAGCAGCCAAAGCGGGGCAAATGAGCAGTTCTTC. Protein sequence: CASSQSGANEQFF.